This entry is about one T cell receptor beta chain. This clone was detected once. The antigen it binds to is not known. Per-base quality was not reported, and no clone a single base away is much larger than it. At one collaborating source in Seattle, patients were enrolled during active infection and were followed longitudinally through the course of disease. The collaborating institutions used their own protocols to collect whole blood in K2EDTA tubes. Collaborator samples were shipped for TCRbeta analysis as frozen whole blood, isolated PBMCs, or DNA extracted from either sample type. This entry is derived from a study of blood T cell repertoires in COVID-19 (dated by TCRdb to the early 2020s). Background for the entire study: The collaborator samples originated in the United States, Italy and Spain and spanned the acute and convalescent phases of COVID-19. Where HLA class I and class II types were available, the types were taken from metadata supplied by the sample provider, not from assay-based typing. The repertoires were released in a freely available public database intended as a resource for research on the immune response to SARS-CoV-2. The material from the prospective study consisted of cDNA or gDNA derived from T cells, B-cell-depleted T cells, or PBMCs. Samples were obtained from the ongoing ImmuneRACE study (first 160 participants) and from 1,254 subjects provided by 6 global collaborators. A de-identified subject ID, COVID-19 status, age in years and sex were almost always included in the sample metadata. Subjects who had been exposed to COVID-19, were actively infected with it, or had recovered from it provided the deeply sampled blood TCRbeta repertoires that made up the dataset.

Sequences MNHEY (CDR1) and SMNVEV (CDR2) are obtained from the germline V gene (reference sequence). V ends up 2 bases short and J 1 base short, with an unmatched junction base count of 1. Measured from the cysteine to the phenylalanine, the CDR3 is 15 residues long. The read is trimmed to its CDR3 DNA, 45 bases read in frame from base 1. TCRbeta CDR3 regions were amplified from genomic DNA by means of the immunoSEQ Assay, a bias-controlled multiplex PCR. Concerning the study's data processing: The number of nucleated cells in each sample was estimated from the amplification of reference gene primers within the assay. Sequence reads were collapsed and filtered to measure the absolute abundance of every unique TCRbeta CDR3 rearrangement. For each sample, productive Simpson clonality was calculated as the square root of Simpson's diversity index over productive rearrangements. TCRdb re-hosts the immuneACCESS table, in-frame sequences only. Its copies lack some clones; in the studies checked, an unresolved V gene accounts for under half of them, and the cause for the rest is not known. That table supplies the V and J calls and clone size; D and trimming were determined from the DNA. This sample gives approximately 22,000 clones in total; approximately 75% of them show up just once. The biggest ten clones account for 2% to 2.5% of the sample.

The investigation overall reported the following: How much clinical and demographic metadata was included differed by source and by participant, and the metadata was provided uncurated.

The V and J segments used are TRBV27 and TRBJ1-5; the central 8 bases match TRBD1. The source of this sequence is a woman aged 70-85 years with COVID-19, enrolled during active disease. The specimen was peripheral blood. The sequenced DNA: TGTGCCAGCAGTTTAACAGGGGGAAGCAATCAGCCCCAGCATTTT. It encodes CASSLTGGSNQPQHF.